Listed below are T cell receptor beta chains from one sample, sequenced in a study of T-cell memory formation after mild COVID-19. TCRdb passed the 5' RACE reads through MiXCR, listing each CDR3 protein once. The table lists hundreds of thousands of distinct CDR3 sequences, less than 20% of them singletons. Sequencing was performed on PBMCs or a T cell subset sorted from them (not recorded which). The source is an adult woman who had mild COVID-19 (a few samples of this study predate the infection). Cell type and time point are not known. Each CDR3 is given with its conserved first and last residue. A D gene is named only where the DNA matches it firmly. Clone size is shown for a subset of rows, as once, few, many or a class of expanded clone.

D	V	size	J	DNA	CDR3
NA	TRBV9	NA	TRBJ1-2	TGTGCCAGCAGCGTAGCGGGCAGGGTGAGCGGCTACACCTTC	CASSVAGRVSGYTF
NA	TRBV27	few	TRBJ2-5	TGTGCCAGCAGTTTCAGAGTTACACAAGAGACCCAGTACTTC	CASSFRVTQETQYF
NA	TRBV2	few	TRBJ1-6	TGTGCCAGCAGTGTAGGATCACCCCTCCACTTT	CASSVGSPLHF
NA	TRBV3-1	NA	TRBJ2-1	TGTGCCAGCAGCCAAGGGATCGATGAGCAGTTCTTC	CASSQGIDEQFF
NA	TRBV5-6	few	TRBJ2-2	TGTGCCAGCAGCCCATTGGGGAGCACCGGGGAGCTGTTTTTT	CASSPLGSTGELFF
NA	TRBV4-2	many	TRBJ2-1	TGTGCCAGCAGCCAATCGGGTACGGGTAATGAGCAGTTCTTC	CASSQSGTGNEQFF
NA	TRBV28	NA	TRBJ1-1	TGTGCCAGCAGTTTAGTAGGATTGAACACTGAAGCTTTCTTT	CASSLVGLNTEAFF
NA	TRBV10-3	few	TRBJ2-1	TGTGCCATCAGTGAGGTGGGCAATGAGCAGTTCTTC	CAISEVGNEQFF
NA	TRBV6-2/TRBV6-3	NA	TRBJ2-2	TGTGCCAGCAGTTACTTTCCCGGGGAGCTGTTTTTT	CASSYFPGELFF
TRBD1	TRBV5-4	NA	TRBJ1-2	TGTGCCAGCAGCCCATCCCGACAGGGCGGGGGCAACTATGGCTACACCTTC	CASSPSRQGGGNYGYTF
TRBD1	TRBV24-1	few	TRBJ2-1	TGTGCCACCTCTCATCGCCGGACAGGGATGAATTCCTACAATGAGCAGTTCTTC	CATSHRRTGMNSYNEQFF
TRBD2	TRBV6-1	NA	TRBJ2-3	TGTGCCAGCAGTGAAGCGCCGAGGAATAGCGGGAGGTCGATGGCAGATACGCAGTATTTT	CASSEAPRNSGRSMADTQYF
NA	TRBV29-1	NA	TRBJ1-1	TGCAGCGTTGAAGCTGGGACCACTGAAGCTTTCTTT	CSVEAGTTEAFF
NA	TRBV7-3	few	TRBJ1-1	TGTGCCAGCAGCTTAAATCCGAGGGACCTATCTGAAGCTTTCTTT	CASSLNPRDLSEAFF
NA	TRBV29-1	few	TRBJ2-1	TGCAGCGTTGAGAGGCGACTCGTGGTCTACAATGAGCAGTTCTTC	CSVERRLVVYNEQFF
TRBD1	TRBV7-6	few	TRBJ1-3	TGTGCCTCCCGGACAGGGGTGGAAGGAAACACCATATATTTT	CASRTGVEGNTIYF
NA	TRBV5-1	NA	TRBJ2-3	TGCGCCAGCAGCTTCAGCGGAGGGCCTTCCACAGATACGCAGTATTTT	CASSFSGGPSTDTQYF
NA	TRBV5-6	few	TRBJ1-5	TGTGCCAGCAGCCTTGGATGGGGGAATAGCAATCAGCCCCAGCATTTT	CASSLGWGNSNQPQHF
TRBD1	TRBV29-1	few	TRBJ1-5	TGCAGCGTAAGGACAGGGATAAATCAGCCCCAGCATTTT	CSVRTGINQPQHF
TRBD1	TRBV7-9	NA	TRBJ1-5	TGTGCCAGCAGCTCTGACAGGGGGGAAGCGAGCAATCAGCCCCAGCATTTT	CASSSDRGEASNQPQHF
NA	TRBV27	few	TRBJ1-2	TGTGCCAGCAGTCCCGTGGTTTCTAGGGGTAATGGCTACACCTTC	CASSPVVSRGNGYTF
NA	TRBV21-1	few	TRBJ2-1	TGTGCCAGCAGCAAAGAGGGAGCGGGGGGGAGCTCCTACAATGAGCAGTTCTTC	CASSKEGAGGSSYNEQFF
TRBD1	TRBV20-1	few	TRBJ1-2	TGCAGTGCTAGAAAACAGGGGGTTGAGGGCTATGGCTACACCTTC	CSARKQGVEGYGYTF
NA	TRBV6-2/TRBV6-3	NA	TRBJ2-2	TGTGCCAGCGCCCGGAGGACAAGCAGTGAAACCGGGGAGCTGTTTTTT	CASARRTSSETGELFF
NA	TRBV7-2	few	TRBJ2-7	TGTGCCAGCAGTTTCGACAGGTCCTACGAGCAGTACTTC	CASSFDRSYEQYF
NA	TRBV20-1	few	TRBJ1-5	TGCAGTGCCCGCCCCCTGGGGCAGCCCCAGCATTTT	CSARPLGQPQHF
TRBD1	TRBV27	few	TRBJ1-3	TGTGCCAGCAGTTACTCAGGGGGCCCTGGAAACACCATATATTTT	CASSYSGGPGNTIYF
NA	TRBV6-1	once	TRBJ2-3	TGTGCCAGCAGGATAGAAGGAAGAGCCCAACTCCGCACAGATACGCAGTATTTT	CASRIEGRAQLRTDTQYF
TRBD2	TRBV10-3	few	TRBJ2-1	TGTGCCATCAGTGAGCAGGGACTAGGGATCTACAATGAGCAGTTCTTC	CAISEQGLGIYNEQFF
NA	TRBV6-5	NA	TRBJ2-7	TGTGCCAGCAGTTCCCAGGGTTTACTTAGCTCCTACGAGCAGTACTTC	CASSSQGLLSSYEQYF
NA	TRBV11-2	NA	TRBJ2-1	TGTGCCAGCAGCCCTACTGGAAAAAATGAGCAGTTCTTC	CASSPTGKNEQFF
TRBD2	TRBV7-2	many	TRBJ2-1	TGTGCCAGCAGCTTAGTTGGCGGGAGCGGGAATGAGCAGTTCTTC	CASSLVGGSGNEQFF
TRBD1	TRBV5-1	few	TRBJ1-1	TGCGCCAGCAGCTTGGGGGACAGCTTGAACACTGAAGCTTTCTTT	CASSLGDSLNTEAFF
NA	TRBV19	few	TRBJ1-5	TGTGCCAGTAGTATCGGGGGGCTAAATCAGCCCCAGCATTTT	CASSIGGLNQPQHF
NA	TRBV23-1	NA	TRBJ1-1	TGCGCCAGAGTCTTAAATAACACTGAAGCTTTCTTT	CARVLNNTEAFF
TRBD2	TRBV15	NA	TRBJ2-5	TGTGCCACCAGCAGAGATCCCACTAGCGGGGGCCAAGAGACCCAGTACTTC	CATSRDPTSGGQETQYF
TRBD2	TRBV20-1	few	TRBJ2-3	TGCAGTGCTCAGATGGCGGGAGGGCCTCCTGAGGATACGCAGTATTTT	CSAQMAGGPPEDTQYF
NA	TRBV20-1	few	TRBJ1-2	TGCAGTGCTAGGGCTACGATAAGCGGGCCTGGCTACACCTTC	CSARATISGPGYTF
TRBD1	TRBV5-5	NA	TRBJ1-4	TGTGCCAGCAGCTCCCCCCGGACAGGGGGCTCTGAAAAACTGTTTTTT	CASSSPRTGGSEKLFF
NA	TRBV7-6	many	TRBJ2-7	TGTGCCAGCAGCTTAGCGGGACATACCTACGAGCAGTACTTC	CASSLAGHTYEQYF
TRBD1	TRBV20-1	NA	TRBJ1-1	TGCAGTGCTACAATTATCGGACAGGGCGCTCGTCAGAAAGAAGCTTTCTTT	CSATIIGQGARQKEAFF
NA	TRBV18	NA	TRBJ1-4	TGTGCCAGCTCCCCCGACAGGAATAATGAAAAACTGTTTTTT	CASSPDRNNEKLFF
NA	TRBV21-1	few	TRBJ2-3	TGTGCCAGCAGCCATGGAGGACTAGCGGGACTGCGCACAGATACGCAGTATTTT	CASSHGGLAGLRTDTQYF
TRBD2	TRBV5-4	NA	TRBJ2-1	TGTGCCAGCAGCTTGGCAGCGGGGGCCGGATATGAGCAGTTCTTC	CASSLAAGAGYEQFF
NA	TRBV24-1	NA	TRBJ2-3	TGTGCCACCAGTGAGGTTGGAAAACCGCAGTATTTT	CATSEVGKPQYF
NA	TRBV9	NA	TRBJ1-2	TGTGCCAGCAGCGTAGCTACAGACCTAGCCTGGGGCTACACCTTC	CASSVATDLAWGYTF